The rows below give T cell receptor beta chains drawn from one sample of a study of T cell repertoires in cytomegalovirus infection. One entry per CDR3 protein results from TCRdb running MiXCR on the reads. The repertoire has about 180,000 distinct CDR3 sequences, approximately 17% of them found once; the top ten carry 25%. Sequencing was performed on CD8+ T cells from PBMCs. The receptors were gathered from a human donor in good health (CMV status not recorded). Some clones in this sample may be carry-over from other donors' samples. Both conserved end residues are trimmed from each CDR3. D genes are given only for firm matches.

v_call,d_call,cdr3_aa
TRBV29-1,-,SVDRAGPNTEAF
TRBV29-1,TRBD2,SFRLAGSSYNEQF
TRBV6-1,TRBD1,ASSEPLTGMNTEAF
TRBV2,TRBD2,ASSFSGGQYNEQF
TRBV7-2,-,AISTGTSTDTQY
TRBV7-6,-,ASSLGNNSPLH
TRBV28,TRBD2,ASSLRLAGGQETQY
TRBV24-1,TRBD1,ATSDPRQGSTDTQY
TRBV7-3,-,ASSLNRNTEAF
TRBV4-1,-,ASSLLGYTDTQY
TRBV12-3/TRBV12-4,-,ASSLGTPSGYT
TRBV9,-,ASSVVGGLYNEQF
TRBV7-9,TRBD1,ASSTTGANSPLH
TRBV27,-,ASSSVGIWGAF
TRBV25-1,TRBD1,ASSGGQGANEQF
TRBV5-6,TRBD1,ASRRQGSNQPQH
TRBV12-3/TRBV12-4,-,ASSLMSSYNEQF
TRBV7-2,-,ASSEQGNSSPLH
TRBV27,-,ASSPAGGTNYGYT
TRBV7-2,TRBD1,ASSLVDRGNEKLF
TRBV12-3/TRBV12-4,-,ASSPSVEDQY
TRBV7-9,-,ASSLPLTEETQY
TRBV20-1,-,SALGTSANYGYT
TRBV28,-,ASSQERVLSYEQY
TRBV27,-,ATQGAGLSSTQPQH
TRBV7-9,-,ASSFMGVIYEQY
TRBV28,TRBD2,ASRWGGGIEQY
TRBV28,-,ASSLRGADEQY
TRBV12-3/TRBV12-4,-,ASSLPGTNTEAF
TRBV7-2,-,ASSLDVSGPSYNEQF
TRBV5-6,-,ASSPSGGARTEAF
TRBV29-1,-,SVEVRENGYT
TRBV5-6,-,ASSFRLGDFYNEQF
TRBV7-2,TRBD2,ASSAGWTSGGAGDTQY
TRBV5-6,-,ASSLSGLLYEQY
TRBV20-1,TRBD1,SPQGEDGELF
TRBV10-2,TRBD1,ASSEMAGGPYEQY
TRBV11-3,-,ASSVRAGGELF